Below, one TCR beta chain is given with its context. Its specificity is unknown. This specimen belongs to a study of cytomegalovirus exposure and HLA in healthy donors. The PCR had 60 Vbeta and 13 Jbeta primers. The assay was immunoSEQ multiplex PCR, and TCRdb's table has in-frame clones only and misses some. The sample shows about 130,000 clones, roughly 78% of them seen only once. CDR3 length: 13 residues. Trimming removed 3 bases at V and 0 bases at J, with 2 bases between. Germline V gene lookup returns CDR1 SEHNR and CDR2 FQNEAQ (reference sequence). Study findings and constraints: Testing in vitro showed a few CMV-associated chains specific for CMV antigens. At a 0.05 false discovery rate, a later analysis found about 17,000 TCR beta sequences to be associated with HLA alleles.

The TCR originated in a man younger than 45 in good health and CMV-seronegative. This rearrangement joins TRBV7-9 to TRBJ2-2; no firm D call. The sequencing sample was made of PBMCs. CDR3 sequence (DNA): TGTGCCAGCAGCTTTACGAACACCGGGGAGCTGTTTTTT. Translated: CASSFTNTGELFF.